Each of the 23 T cell receptor beta chains below was sequenced from the same sample in a study of shared clonotypes between healthy human individuals. The protocol was immunoSEQ multiplex PCR, while the TCRdb copy is restricted to in-frame clones and leaves out a portion. This sample has 1,500,000 or so clones, with more than 95% found just once. Sample: naive CD4+ T cells sorted from blood. Stated subset: CD45RA+ positively selected. The receptors originated from a man aged 25 to 40 in good health.

This chain joins TRBV28 and TRBJ2-5; 8 bases are shared with TRBD2. Germline V gene sequence: CDR1 MDHEN, CDR2 SYDVKM. This CDR3 has 15 residues. V gave up 5 bases and J gave up 0 bases; unmatched junction bases: 5. The CDR3 sequence is CASSPRGDYQETQYF. DNA for the CDR3: TGTGCCAGCAGTCCGCGGGGGGATTACCAAGAGACCCAGTACTTC.

V and J are TRBV5-6 and TRBJ1-4; the D is unclear. This CDR3 has 14 residues. Germline V gene lookup returns CDR1 SGHDT and CDR2 YYEEEE. V lost 0 bases and J lost 8, with 11 bases in between. The CDR3 DNA sequence: TGTGCCAGCAGCTTGGACCCGGGAAACGAAAAACTGTTTTTT. Protein product: CASSLDPGNEKLFF.

This chain uses TRBV28 with TRBJ2-1; 12 bases are shared with TRBD2. This CDR3 contains 16 residues. After removal of 5 bases from V and 4 bases from J, the junction contained 6 bases not matched to a gene. Per the germline V gene, CDR1 is MDHEN and CDR2 is SYDVKM. CDR3 sequence: CASSAWTSGTYNEQFF. DNA of the CDR3: TGTGCCAGCAGTGCTTGGACTAGCGGGACTTACAATGAGCAGTTCTTC.

J is TRBJ1-2 and V is TRBV19, with a tentative D call TRBD1 (6 bases). V lost 0 bases and J lost 4, with 12 bases in between. Germline V lookup: CDR1 LNHDA, CDR2 SQIVND (reference sequence). The CDR3 contains 15 residues. As DNA, the CDR3 is TGTGCCAGTAGTATAGACCTCCAGGGGAGCTATGGCTACACCTTC. It is translated as CASSIDLQGSYGYTF.

The rearrangement joins TRBV5-6 to TRBJ1-1; no clear D gene. Germline loops: CDR1 SGHDT, CDR2 YYEEEE. This CDR3 is built from 13 residues. The ends were cut back, 0 bases at V and 1 base at J, with 4 bases in the middle. The CDR3 spells CASSLDENTEAFF. CDR3 DNA sequence: TGTGCCAGCAGCTTGGACGAGAACACTGAAGCTTTCTTT.

This rearrangement joins TRBV5-1 to TRBJ2-7, with 8 bases that match TRBD2. The germline V gene has CDR1 SGHRS and CDR2 YFSETQ. V dropped 2 bases and J dropped 6; count of bases not matched to a gene: 13. This CDR3 contains 16 residues. The CDR3 region is CASSFLAGRRGGEQYF. In DNA form, the CDR3 reads TGCGCCAGCAGCTTCTTGGCGGGACGACGGGGGGGCGAGCAGTACTTC.

This sequence joins TRBV7-9 and TRBJ2-3; no clear D gene. CDR3 size: 18 residues. The V end lost 5 bases, the J end lost 3 bases, and 24 bases lay between the germline ends. From germline, CDR1 is SEHNR and CDR2 FQNEAQ (reference sequence). CDR3 DNA: TGTGCCAGCAGCCTAGTGCCTAGACGAGTGGGTAGGACAGATACGCAGTATTTT. This gives the protein CASSLVPRRVGRTDTQYF.

The chain combines TRBV27 with TRBJ2-1; 8 bases align to TRBD1. This CDR3 is 15 amino acids long. Germline trimming cut 5 bases from V and 7 bases from J; bases unmatched to any gene: 10. Germline V CDR1 and CDR2: MNHEY, SMNVEV (reference sequence). The CDR3 region has the DNA TGTGCCAGCAGTGACCGCGGGACAGGAAAGAATGAGCAGTTCTTC. This encodes CASSDRGTGKNEQFF.

A word on this clone: The same CDR3 arises from other DNA sequences in this sample as well. This chain connects TRBV9 to TRBJ2-7, with D perhaps assigned TRBD1 or TRBD2 (5 bases each). V dropped 2 bases and J dropped 4 bases, with 13 bases sitting between them. Germline values: CDR1 SGDLS, CDR2 YYNGEE. This CDR3 has 14 residues. CDR3 nucleotides: TGTGCCAGCAGCGTTTCCGGGACGAATTACGAGCAGTACTTC. Translated, it gives CASSVSGTNYEQYF. Full variable domain (rest looked up from reference TRBV9 and TRBJ2-7): DSGVTQTPKHLITATGQRVTLRCSPRSGDLSVYWYQQSLDQGLQFLIQYYNGEERAKGNILERFSAQQFPDLHSELNLSSLELGDSALYFCASSVSGTNYEQYFGPGTRLTVT.

CDR3 protein: CASSFLAGGSYNEQFF. As DNA, the CDR3 is TGCGCCAGCAGCTTTCTAGCGGGAGGGTCCTACAATGAGCAGTTCTTC. The chain has TRBV5-1 and TRBJ2-1, with 12 positions matching TRBD2. V gave up 2 bases and J gave up 1 base; unmatched junction bases: 1. The germline V gene has CDR1 SGHRS and CDR2 YFSETQ. This CDR3 spans 16 amino acids.

The chain has TRBV5-1 and TRBJ2-7, with 8 bases that match TRBD1. V shed 4 bases and J 6 bases; nucleotides not matched to a gene: 9. The CDR3 extends over 14 amino acids. Germline-derived CDR1 and CDR2 are SGHRS and YFSETQ. The CDR3 bases are TGCGCCAGCAGCCAGGACAGGGTGCCGTTCGAGCAGTACTTC. Protein: CASSQDRVPFEQYF.

The rearrangement links TRBV6-1 to TRBJ2-1, with D perhaps being TRBD1 or TRBD2 (6 bases each). V dropped 8 bases and J dropped 4 bases, with 15 bases sitting between them. This CDR3 region has 14 residues. Per germline, CDR1 MNHNS and CDR2 SASEGT. CDR3 sequence: CASRSTGAYNEQFF. The CDR3 DNA follows: TGTGCCAGCCGCAGCACGGGGGCTTACAATGAGCAGTTCTTC.

The chain is built from TRBV2 and TRBJ2-4; the D gene is possibly TRBD1 (5 bases). Germline CDR1 reads SNHLY; CDR2 reads FYNNEI. The CDR3 extends over 14 amino acids. The ends were cut back, 1 base at V and 2 bases at J, with 6 bases in the middle. CDR3 nucleotides: TGTGCCAGCAGTGAAGGGACAACCAAAAACATTCAGTACTTC. Its protein is CASSEGTTKNIQYF.

The CDR3 coding sequence is TGTGCCAGCAGCTCGAGGGGGTCTCAGCCCCAGCATTTT. Amino acid sequence: CASSSRGSQPQHF. The V and J genes are TRBV7-2 and TRBJ1-5; D is perhaps TRBD1 (6 bases). CDR3 length: 13 residues. V was pared by 4 bases and J by 6 bases, with 10 bases between. Germline lookup yields CDR1 SGHTA and CDR2 FQGNSA.

The chain carries TRBV2 and TRBJ2-1; D is perhaps TRBD2 (6 bases). Trimming shortened V by 7 bases and J by 8 bases, and 18 bases separated the two germline ends. From germline, CDR1 is SNHLY and CDR2 FYNNEI. CDR3 length equals 14 residues. CDR3: CASTRRTGDDEQFF. CDR3 nucleotide sequence: TGTGCCAGCACCCGAAGGACGGGAGATGATGAGCAGTTCTTC.

This chain connects TRBV19 to TRBJ2-7; 9 nucleotides align to TRBD1. The CDR3 runs 15 residues. Germline CDR1 is LNHDA and CDR2 is SQIVND (reference sequence). Trimming removed 2 bases from V and 5 bases from J; junction bases left unmatched: 7. The CDR3: CASSIFGTGMDEQYF. The CDR3 DNA reads as TGTGCCAGTAGTATATTCGGGACAGGGATGGACGAGCAGTACTTC.

The chain combines TRBV12-5 with TRBJ2-2, with no clear D. Trimming pared 2 bases from V and 5 bases from J, leaving 6 bases between. Germline CDR1 is LGHNT and CDR2 is FRNRAP. This CDR3 is 13 amino acids long. The CDR3 sequence: CASGLSQTGELFF. The DNA of the CDR3 is TGTGCTAGTGGTTTGTCTCAAACCGGGGAGCTGTTTTTT.

V is TRBV27 and J is TRBJ1-5; D is unclear. This CDR3 has 12 residues. Germline assignment: CDR1 MNHEY and CDR2 SMNVEV (reference sequence). The V and J ends lost 6 bases and 6 bases respectively, with 9 bases between them. The CDR3 DNA reads TGTGCCAGCAGCCGAGGAGGTCAGCCCCAGCATTTT. It translates to CASSRGGQPQHF.

The CDR3 bases are TGTGCCAGCAGCCCCCCTTTAGCGGGGGTGTACAATGAGCAGTTCTTC. Its translation is CASSPPLAGVYNEQFF. V usage is TRBV25-1 and J usage is TRBJ2-1, with 9 bases lining up with TRBD2. Germline CDR1 reads MGHDK; CDR2 reads SYGVNS. V was clipped by 6 bases and J by 4 bases; unmatched bases: 10. This CDR3 contains 16 residues.

V gene TRBV11-2 combines with J gene TRBJ2-5, with TRBD2 identical over 9 bases. Germline CDR1 SGHAT, CDR2 FQNNGV. Trimming cost V 3 bases and J 5 bases; bases outside gene matches: 16. The CDR3 covers 18 residues. CDR3 sequence: CASSFRGREVPLGETQYF. As DNA, the CDR3 is TGTGCCAGCAGCTTCCGCGGGAGGGAAGTACCTCTGGGGGAGACCCAGTACTTC.

The V and J genes are TRBV10-3 and TRBJ2-4; 11 nucleotides match TRBD2. The length of the CDR3 is 14 residues. V trimming: 6 bases; J trimming: 4 bases; junction bases outside the gene matches: 2. Germline V CDR1 and CDR2: ENHRY, SYGVKD. The CDR3 loop reads CAISGTSGKNIQYF. CDR3 bases: TGTGCCATCAGCGGGACTAGCGGAAAAAACATTCAGTACTTC.

This chain uses TRBV5-1 with TRBJ2-2; D is ambiguous. The V gene lost 5 bases and the J gene lost 0 bases, with 11 bases spanning the gap. This CDR3 is 15 amino acids long. Germline CDR1 SGHRS, CDR2 YFSETQ. CDR3 nucleotide sequence: TGCGCCAGCAGTAGCTACGGCCCGAACACCGGGGAGCTGTTTTTT. Protein sequence: CASSSYGPNTGELFF.

In its sample, this clone was seen once. The chain uses TRBV9 and TRBJ2-3, with 10 nucleotides matching TRBD2. J gave up 3 bases and V 0 bases, and 4 bases lay outside the gene matches. Germline V CDR1 and CDR2: SGDLS, YYNGEE. This CDR3 is 16 amino acids long. CDR3: CASSVDPAGGTDTQYF. DNA for the CDR3: TGTGCCAGCAGCGTAGATCCAGCGGGAGGGACAGATACGCAGTATTTT. Based on the CDR3 plus reference TRBV9 and TRBJ2-3, the full variable domain is DSGVTQTPKHLITATGQRVTLRCSPRSGDLSVYWYQQSLDQGLQFLIQYYNGEERAKGNILERFSAQQFPDLHSELNLSSLELGDSALYFCASSVDPAGGTDTQYFGPGTRLTVL.